Listed below are T cell receptor beta chains from one sample, sequenced in a study of T cell responses to AZD1222 COVID-19 vaccine. Assay used: immunoSEQ multiplex PCR; TCRdb lists only in-frame clones, some missing. The sample has approximately 110,000 clones; more than 75% are singletons. Sequencing used peripheral blood, obtained on day 0 of AZD1222 vaccination. The receptors here all came from an adult in good health. Each CDR3 is given with its conserved first and last residue. Fields, in order: J gene, V gene, clone size, D gene, CDR3 protein, CDR3 DNA. A D gene is named only where the DNA matches it firmly. Size values are once, few and many counts, or a class for expanded clones, and some rows have none.

>TRBJ1-3|TRBV2|.|TRBD1
CASSKDRGSSGNTIYF
TGTGCCAGCAGCAAAGACAGGGGGAGCTCTGGAAACACCATATATTTT
>TRBJ1-4|TRBV5-4|.|.
CASSLGQASTNEKLFF
TGTGCCAGCAGCTTGGGACAGGCCTCAACTAATGAAAAACTGTTTTTT
>TRBJ1-1|TRBV12-3/TRBV12-4|.|.
CASSLGYGTEAFF
TGTGCCAGCAGTTTAGGGTATGGCACTGAAGCTTTCTTT
>TRBJ2-1|TRBV9|.|.
CASSGGRHEQFF
TGTGCCAGCAGTGGGGGTAGACATGAGCAGTTCTTC
>TRBJ2-1|TRBV5-5|.|TRBD2
CASRLGLAGVYNEQFF
TGTGCCAGCAGGCTCGGGCTAGCGGGAGTATACAATGAGCAGTTCTTC
>TRBJ2-1|TRBV6-5|.|TRBD1
CASSSGTGGNRNEQFF
TGTGCCAGCAGTTCCGGGACAGGGGGCAATAGGAATGAGCAGTTCTTC
>TRBJ2-7|TRBV5-8|.|.
CASSFGGRGFEQYF
TGTGCCAGCAGCTTCGGGGGCAGGGGATTCGAGCAGTACTTC
>TRBJ2-1|TRBV20-1|.|TRBD2
CSAGGGGPYNEQFF
TGCAGTGCTGGTGGCGGGGGGCCCTACAATGAGCAGTTCTTC
>TRBJ1-2|TRBV30|.|.
CAWSVVGRRSGGYTF
TGTGCCTGGAGTGTAGTGGGGCGCAGGAGTGGGGGCTACACCTTC
>TRBJ2-3|TRBV13|.|TRBD2
CASSFLAGGITDTQYF
TGTGCCAGCAGCTTCCTAGCGGGAGGGATCACAGATACGCAGTATTTT
>TRBJ1-6|TRBV3-1/TRBV3-2|.|TRBD1
CASSQIPGQFSPLHF
TGTGCCAGCAGCCAAATCCCGGGACAGTTTTCACCCCTCCACTTT
>TRBJ2-6|TRBV2|once|.
CASQRGANVLTF
TGTGCCAGCCAGAGGGGGGCCAACGTCCTGACTTTC
>TRBJ2-7|TRBV11-2|.|.
CASSLAQSGYEQYF
TGTGCCAGCAGCTTAGCACAGTCCGGCTACGAGCAGTACTTC
>TRBJ1-2|TRBV18|.|.
CASSQTGLNYGYTF
TGTGCCAGCTCACAGACCGGTCTAAACTATGGCTACACCTTC
>TRBJ2-7|TRBV29-1|.|.
CSVGTFAYEQYF
TGCAGCGTTGGGACCTTTGCCTACGAGCAGTACTTC
>TRBJ2-1|TRBV12-3/TRBV12-4|.|.
CASSLPNGGQFF
TGTGCCAGCAGTCTCCCGAATGGAGGGCAGTTCTTC
>TRBJ2-7|TRBV7-8|.|TRBD2
CASSFGLAGVVEQYF
TGTGCCAGCAGCTTTGGTCTAGCGGGAGTTGTGGAGCAGTACTTC
>TRBJ2-7|TRBV10-3|.|TRBD1
CAISRTGTGGSRDEQYF
TGTGCCATCAGTAGAACCGGGACAGGGGGCTCGAGGGACGAGCAGTACTTC
>TRBJ2-1|TRBV3-1/TRBV3-2|.|TRBD1
CASSLFPRPGTGGSEQFF
TGTGCCAGCAGCCTATTTCCCCGCCCCGGGACAGGGGGTTCTGAGCAGTTCTTC
>TRBJ2-2|TRBV19|.|TRBD1
CASSIGTGYTGELFF
TGTGCCAGTAGTATCGGGACAGGGTACACCGGGGAGCTGTTTTTT
>TRBJ2-7|TRBV7-6|.|TRBD2
CASSQAGTSGTYEQYF
TGTGCCAGCAGTCAGGCCGGGACTAGCGGGACGTACGAGCAGTACTTC
>TRBJ1-4|TRBV5-4|.|.
CASSGSTAINEKLFF
TGTGCCAGCAGCGGCTCGACGGCGATTAATGAAAAACTGTTTTTT
>TRBJ2-1|TRBV19|.|.
CASSKRQYNEQFF
TGTGCCAGTAGCAAGAGACAGTACAATGAGCAGTTCTTC
>TRBJ2-5|TRBV2|.|TRBD2
CASSDMTSLETQYF
TGTGCCAGCAGTGATATGACTAGCTTAGAGACCCAGTACTTC